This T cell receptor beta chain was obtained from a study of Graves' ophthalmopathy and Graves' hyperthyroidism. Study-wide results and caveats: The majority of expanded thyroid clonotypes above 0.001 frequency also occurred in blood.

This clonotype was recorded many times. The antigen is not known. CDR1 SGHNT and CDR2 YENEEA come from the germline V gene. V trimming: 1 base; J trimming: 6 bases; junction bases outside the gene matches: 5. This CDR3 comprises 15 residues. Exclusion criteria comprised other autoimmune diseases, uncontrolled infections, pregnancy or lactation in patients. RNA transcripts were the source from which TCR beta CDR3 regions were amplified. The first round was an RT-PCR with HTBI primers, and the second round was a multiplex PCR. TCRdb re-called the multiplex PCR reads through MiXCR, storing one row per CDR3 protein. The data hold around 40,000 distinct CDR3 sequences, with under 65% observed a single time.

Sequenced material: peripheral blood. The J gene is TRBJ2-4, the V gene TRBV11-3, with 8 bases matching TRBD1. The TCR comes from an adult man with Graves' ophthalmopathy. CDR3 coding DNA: TGTGCCAGCAGCTTAGGCGACGACAGGGGAAACATTCAGTACTTC. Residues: CASSLGDDRGNIQYF.